This entry is about one T cell receptor (beta chain). Produced via immunoSEQ multiplex PCR; TCRdb's table is partial and in-frame only. The sample lists some 430,000 clones, about 92% seen once, with less than 0.75% in the top ten. The CDR3 totals 15 residues. CDR1 and CDR2 (germline): SEHNR, FQNEAQ (reference sequence). V shed 7 bases and J 5 bases; nucleotides not matched to a gene: 7. The data were taken from a study of blood T cell repertoires in COVID-19. Material for sequencing was PBMCs or T cells enriched from blood (not recorded which). V gene TRBV7-9 combines with J gene TRBJ2-2; the match to TRBD2 covers 10 bases. The receptor was isolated from a man between 18 and 29 years old who had recovered from COVID-19. CDR3 region: CASILAGGGTGELFF. Written as DNA, the CDR3 is TGTGCCAGCATATTAGCGGGAGGTGGAACCGGGGAGCTGTTTTTT.